One sample yielded the 5 T cell receptor beta chains listed below, sequenced in a study of T cells after yellow fever vaccination. Each CDR3 protein is one row after TCRdb ran MiXCR on the 5' RACE reads. This sample has fewer than 650,000 distinct CDR3 sequences, with 20% to 25% found just once. The sequenced sample was PBMCs, obtained roughly 23 days after the first yellow fever vaccination. These receptors all come from a man younger than 35 who received the YFV17D yellow fever vaccine.

This chain uses TRBV6-5 with TRBJ1-2, with D perhaps matching TRBD1 (5 bases). From germline, CDR1 is MNHEY and CDR2 SVGAGI. V lost 2 bases to trimming and J lost 4 bases, with 11 bases between them. There are 14 residues in the CDR3. The chain's CDR3 is CASSYRDRRYGYTF. The CDR3 DNA reads as TGTGCCAGCAGTTACCGCGACAGACGCTATGGCTACACCTTC.

This chain joins TRBV6-5 and TRBJ1-1; D is perhaps TRBD1 (5 bases). Germline V gene sequence: CDR1 MNHEY, CDR2 SVGAGI. Trimming stripped 4 bases from V and 7 bases from J, with 16 bases between. CDR3 length equals 14 residues. CDR3 loop: CASSSRRGGDEAFF. The CDR3 bases are TGTGCCAGCAGTTCCCGACGGGGCGGAGATGAAGCTTTCTTT.

The V gene is TRBV12-3 or TRBV12-4, the J gene TRBJ2-1; 12 bases line up with TRBD2. This CDR3 comprises 15 residues. V shed 7 bases, J shed 7 bases, and the junction held 8 bases outside the gene matches. The CDR3 sequence is CASTLRLAGVNEQFF. In nucleotides, the CDR3 is TGTGCCAGCACCCTACGACTAGCGGGGGTTAATGAGCAGTTCTTC.

The chain is built from TRBV29-1 and TRBJ2-1; D is possibly TRBD2 (6 bases). The CDR3 is made up of 15 amino acids. Deletions cut 6 bases from V and 2 bases from J, with 17 bases between. Looked up from germline, CDR1 is SQVTM and CDR2 is ANQGSEA. As DNA, the CDR3 is TGCAGCGTACCTTCTTTAGAGCGGGCCTACAATGAGCAGTTCTTC. It translates to CSVPSLERAYNEQFF.

The chain joins TRBV28 to TRBJ2-7; 7 nucleotides match TRBD2. Germline loops: CDR1 MDHEN, CDR2 SYDVKM. The CDR3 has 14 amino acids. J gave up 3 bases and V 8 bases, and 10 bases lay outside the gene matches. The CDR3 DNA is TGTGCCAGCGGTGGGGGGGAATCGCGCTACGAGCAGTACGTC. Amino acid sequence: CASGGGESRYEQYV.